This T cell receptor beta chain was identified in a study of blood T cell repertoires in COVID-19. Across the study: There were acute and convalescent COVID-19 samples, and they came from the United States, Italy and Spain. PBMCs, B-cell-depleted T cells, or T cells were the source of the cDNA or gDNA that made up the material.

Germline V gene sequence: CDR1 MRHNA, CDR2 SNTAGT. The CDR3 extends over 12 amino acids. V lost 2 bases, J lost 5 bases, and 6 bases lay in between. This clone was seen a handful of times. Original analysis: The authors estimated nucleated cell counts from reference gene primer amplification. This table comes from immunoSEQ multiplex PCR, and its TCRdb copy is limited to in-frame clones, with some not included. V and J calls and clone size follow that table, whereas D and trimming were derived from the DNA. Counted here are fewer than 300,000 clones, over 75% occurring once; the ten biggest clones make up 8.6%.

The clonotype comes from a human donor in a cohort sampled during active COVID-19. The sequenced sample was peripheral blood. This chain uses TRBV6-4 with TRBJ1-2; D is unclear. The CDR3 DNA follows: TGTGCCAGCAGTGACCCCTTGTATGGCTACACCTTC. It yields the protein CASSDPLYGYTF.